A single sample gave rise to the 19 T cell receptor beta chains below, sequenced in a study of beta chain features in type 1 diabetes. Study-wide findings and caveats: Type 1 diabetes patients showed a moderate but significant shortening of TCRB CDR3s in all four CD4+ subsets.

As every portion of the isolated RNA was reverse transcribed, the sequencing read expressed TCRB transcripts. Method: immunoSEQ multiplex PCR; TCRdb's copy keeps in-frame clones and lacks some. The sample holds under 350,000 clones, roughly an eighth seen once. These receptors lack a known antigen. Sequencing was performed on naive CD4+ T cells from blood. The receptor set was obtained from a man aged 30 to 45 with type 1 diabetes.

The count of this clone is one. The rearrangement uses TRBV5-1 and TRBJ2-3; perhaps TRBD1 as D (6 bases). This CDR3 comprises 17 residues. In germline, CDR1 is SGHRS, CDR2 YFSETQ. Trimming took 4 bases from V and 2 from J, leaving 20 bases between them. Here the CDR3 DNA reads TGCGCCAGCAGCCACCAGGTTCAGGGACACTACACAGATACGCAGTATTTT. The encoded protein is CASSHQVQGHYTDTQYF.

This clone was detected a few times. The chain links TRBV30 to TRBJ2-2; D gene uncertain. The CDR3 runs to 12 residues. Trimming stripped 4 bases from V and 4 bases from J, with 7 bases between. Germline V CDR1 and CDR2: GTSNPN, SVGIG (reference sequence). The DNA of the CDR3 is TGTGCCTGGATGATTAGCACCGGGGAGCTGTTTTTT. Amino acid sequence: CAWMISTGELFF.

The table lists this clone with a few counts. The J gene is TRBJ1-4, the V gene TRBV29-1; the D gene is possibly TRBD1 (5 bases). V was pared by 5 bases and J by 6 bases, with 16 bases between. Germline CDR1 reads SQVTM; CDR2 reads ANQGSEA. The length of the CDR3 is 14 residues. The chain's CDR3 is CSVQRGLGYEKLFF. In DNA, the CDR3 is TGCAGCGTTCAAAGGGGTCTAGGGTATGAAAAACTGTTTTTT.

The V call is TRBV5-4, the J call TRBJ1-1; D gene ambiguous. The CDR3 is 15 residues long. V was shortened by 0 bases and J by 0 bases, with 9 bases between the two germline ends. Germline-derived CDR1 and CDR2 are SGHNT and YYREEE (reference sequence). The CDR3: CASSLVERMNTEAFF. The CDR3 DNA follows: TGTGCCAGCAGCTTGGTCGAGCGCATGAACACTGAAGCTTTCTTT.

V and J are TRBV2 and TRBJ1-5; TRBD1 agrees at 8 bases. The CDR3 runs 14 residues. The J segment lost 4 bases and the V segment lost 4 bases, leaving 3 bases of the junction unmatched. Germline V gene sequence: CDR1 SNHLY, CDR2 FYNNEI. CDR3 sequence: CASSGRTGNQPQHF. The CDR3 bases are TGTGCCAGCAGTGGCAGGACAGGGAATCAGCCCCAGCATTTT.

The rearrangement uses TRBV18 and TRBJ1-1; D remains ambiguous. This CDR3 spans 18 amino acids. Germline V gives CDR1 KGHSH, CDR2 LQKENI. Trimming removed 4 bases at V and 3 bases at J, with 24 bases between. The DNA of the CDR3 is TGTGCCAGCTCACTCTCTGAGGGAAGCGGGTTTTCGGACACTGAAGCTTTCTTT. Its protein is CASSLSEGSGFSDTEAFF.

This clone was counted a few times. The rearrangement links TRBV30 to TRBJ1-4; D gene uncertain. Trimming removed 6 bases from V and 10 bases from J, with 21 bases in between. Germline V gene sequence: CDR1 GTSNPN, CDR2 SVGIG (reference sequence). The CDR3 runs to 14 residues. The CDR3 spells CACSVEGSPRKLFF. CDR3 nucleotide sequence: TGTGCCTGTTCGGTTGAGGGTTCCCCACGAAAACTGTTTTTT. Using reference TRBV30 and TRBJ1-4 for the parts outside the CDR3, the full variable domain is SQTIHQWPATLVQPVGSPLSLECTVEGTSNPNLYWYRQAAGRGLQLLFYSVGIGQISSEVPQNLSASRPQDRQFILSSKKLLLSDSGFYLCACSVEGSPRKLFFGSGTQLSVL.

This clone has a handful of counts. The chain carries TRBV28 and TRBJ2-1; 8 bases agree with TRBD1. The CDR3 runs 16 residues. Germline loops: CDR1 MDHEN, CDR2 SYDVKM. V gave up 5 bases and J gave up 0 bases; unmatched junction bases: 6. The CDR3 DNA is TGTGCCAGCAGTCCCTGGACAGGGAGCTCCTACAATGAGCAGTTCTTC. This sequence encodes CASSPWTGSSYNEQFF.

CDR3 nucleotide sequence: TGCGCCAGTGGGACAGGGAGCTATGGCTACACCTTC. Its translation is CASGTGSYGYTF. The chain links TRBV5-1 to TRBJ1-2, with 9 nucleotides matching TRBD1. CDR1 SGHRS and CDR2 YFSETQ come from the germline V gene. This CDR3 region has 12 residues. J lost 4 bases, V lost 8 bases, and 3 bases had no gene match.

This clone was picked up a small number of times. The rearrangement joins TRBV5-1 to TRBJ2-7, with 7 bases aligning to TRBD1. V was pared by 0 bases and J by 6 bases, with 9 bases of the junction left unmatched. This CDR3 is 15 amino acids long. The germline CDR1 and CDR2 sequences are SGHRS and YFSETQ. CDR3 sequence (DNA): TGCGCCAGCAGCTTGGGGGGCCAGGGGGACAGCGAGCAGTACTTC. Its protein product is CASSLGGQGDSEQYF.

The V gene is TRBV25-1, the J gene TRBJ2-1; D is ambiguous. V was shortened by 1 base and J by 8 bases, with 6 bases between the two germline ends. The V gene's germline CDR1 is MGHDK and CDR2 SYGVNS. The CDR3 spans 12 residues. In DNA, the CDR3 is TGTGCCAGCAGTGAATTCAACTATGAGCAGTTCTTC. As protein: CASSEFNYEQFF.

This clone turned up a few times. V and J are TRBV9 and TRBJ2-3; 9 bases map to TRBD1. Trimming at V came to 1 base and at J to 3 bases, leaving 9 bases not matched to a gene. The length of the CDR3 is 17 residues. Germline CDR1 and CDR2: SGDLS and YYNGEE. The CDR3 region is CASSVFAGTGKTDTQYF. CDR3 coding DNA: TGTGCCAGCAGCGTATTCGCTGGGACAGGGAAAACAGATACGCAGTATTTT.

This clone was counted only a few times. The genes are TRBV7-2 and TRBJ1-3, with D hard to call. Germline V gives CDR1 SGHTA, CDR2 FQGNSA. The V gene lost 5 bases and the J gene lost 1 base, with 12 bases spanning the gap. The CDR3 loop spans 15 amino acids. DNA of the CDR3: TGTGCCAGCAGCCCCTTCCGGGGTTCTGGAAACACCATATATTTT. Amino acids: CASSPFRGSGNTIYF.

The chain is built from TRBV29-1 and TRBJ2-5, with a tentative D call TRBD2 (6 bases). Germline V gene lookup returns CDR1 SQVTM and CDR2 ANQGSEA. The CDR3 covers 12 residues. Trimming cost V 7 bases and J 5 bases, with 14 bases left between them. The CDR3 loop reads CSAGGSRETQYF. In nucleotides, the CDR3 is TGCAGCGCTGGGGGGAGCCGGGAGACCCAGTACTTC. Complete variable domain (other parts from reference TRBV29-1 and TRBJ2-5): SAVISQKPSRDICQRGTSLTIQCQVDSQVTMMFWYRQQPGQSLTLIATANQGSEATYESGFVIDKFPISRPNLTFSTLTVSNMSPEDSSIYLCSAGGSRETQYFGPGTRLLVL.

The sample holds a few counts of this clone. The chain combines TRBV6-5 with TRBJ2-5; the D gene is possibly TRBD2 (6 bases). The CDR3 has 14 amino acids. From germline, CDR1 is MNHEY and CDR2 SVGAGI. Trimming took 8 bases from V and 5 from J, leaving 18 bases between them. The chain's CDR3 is CASFGLNVPETQYF. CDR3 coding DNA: TGTGCCAGCTTTGGACTAAACGTTCCCGAGACCCAGTACTTC.

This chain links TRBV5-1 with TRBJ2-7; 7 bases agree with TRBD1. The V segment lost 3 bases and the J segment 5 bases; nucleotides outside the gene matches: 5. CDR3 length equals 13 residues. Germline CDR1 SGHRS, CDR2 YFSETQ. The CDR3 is CASSSRQGHEQYF. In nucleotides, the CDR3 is TGCGCCAGCAGCTCCCGACAGGGCCACGAGCAGTACTTC.

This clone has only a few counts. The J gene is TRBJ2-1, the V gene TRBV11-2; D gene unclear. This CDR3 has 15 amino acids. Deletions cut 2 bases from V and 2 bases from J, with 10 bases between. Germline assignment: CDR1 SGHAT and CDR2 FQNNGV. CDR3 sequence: CASSLFTTAYNEQFF. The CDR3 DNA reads TGTGCCAGCAGCTTATTTACTACGGCCTACAATGAGCAGTTCTTC.

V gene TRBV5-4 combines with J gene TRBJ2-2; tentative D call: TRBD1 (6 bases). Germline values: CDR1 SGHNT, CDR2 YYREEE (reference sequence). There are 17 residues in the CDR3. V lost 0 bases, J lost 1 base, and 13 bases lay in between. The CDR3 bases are TGTGCCAGCAGCTTGGGTGGACAGACAATGAACACCGGGGAGCTGTTTTTT. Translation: CASSLGGQTMNTGELFF.

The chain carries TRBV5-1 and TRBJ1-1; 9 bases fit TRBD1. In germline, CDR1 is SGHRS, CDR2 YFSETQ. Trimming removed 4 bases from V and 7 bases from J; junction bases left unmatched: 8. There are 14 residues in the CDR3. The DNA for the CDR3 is TGCGCCAGCAGCACCGTGACAGGGGGTCGTGAAGCTTTCTTT. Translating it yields CASSTVTGGREAFF.